The clone carrying this T cell receptor (beta chain) was picked up a small number of times. Its matching antigen is unknown. The sample originates from a study of human T cells and chemical hapten exposure. Study findings and constraints: Unchanged with DPC sensitization were TCRs above 1 in 1000 frequency.

From the RACE reads, TCRdb called clonotypes with MiXCR, one entry per CDR3 protein. The sample lists around 300,000 distinct CDR3 sequences, around 5.5% occurring once. Indicated time point: pre-sensitization, week 0. Treatment: therapeutic diphenylcyclopropenone sensitization with weekly scalp DPC. Germline-derived CDR1 and CDR2 are MDHEN and SYDVKM. This CDR3 spans 16 amino acids. V was pared by 7 bases and J by 3 bases, with 18 bases between. This clonotype was obtained from a woman between 18 and 30 years old with alopecia areata. Some clones in this sample may be carry-over from other donors' samples. The sequenced sample was whole blood, obtained in connection with sensitization to the hapten diphenylcyclopropenone (DPC). The rearrangement links TRBV28 to TRBJ1-4; D is possibly TRBD1 (5 bases). The CDR3: CASIPLSGKSNEKLFF. As DNA, the CDR3 is TGTGCCAGCATTCCTCTTTCAGGGAAATCTAATGAAAAACTGTTTTTT.